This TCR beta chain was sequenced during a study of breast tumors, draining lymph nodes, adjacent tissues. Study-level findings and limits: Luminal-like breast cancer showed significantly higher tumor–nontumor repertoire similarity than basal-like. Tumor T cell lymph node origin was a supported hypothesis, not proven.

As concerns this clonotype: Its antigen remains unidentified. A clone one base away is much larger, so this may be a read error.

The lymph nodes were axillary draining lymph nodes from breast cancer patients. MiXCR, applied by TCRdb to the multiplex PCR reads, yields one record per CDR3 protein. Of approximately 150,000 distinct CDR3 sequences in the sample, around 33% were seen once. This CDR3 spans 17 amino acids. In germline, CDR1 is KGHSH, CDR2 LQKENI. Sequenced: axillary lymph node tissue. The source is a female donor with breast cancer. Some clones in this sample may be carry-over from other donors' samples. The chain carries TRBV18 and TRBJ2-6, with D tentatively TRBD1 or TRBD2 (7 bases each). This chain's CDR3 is CASPPQGGLSGANVLTF. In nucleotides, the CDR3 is TGTGCCAGCCCACCCCAGGGGGGGCTCTCTGGGGCCAACGTCCTGACTTTC.